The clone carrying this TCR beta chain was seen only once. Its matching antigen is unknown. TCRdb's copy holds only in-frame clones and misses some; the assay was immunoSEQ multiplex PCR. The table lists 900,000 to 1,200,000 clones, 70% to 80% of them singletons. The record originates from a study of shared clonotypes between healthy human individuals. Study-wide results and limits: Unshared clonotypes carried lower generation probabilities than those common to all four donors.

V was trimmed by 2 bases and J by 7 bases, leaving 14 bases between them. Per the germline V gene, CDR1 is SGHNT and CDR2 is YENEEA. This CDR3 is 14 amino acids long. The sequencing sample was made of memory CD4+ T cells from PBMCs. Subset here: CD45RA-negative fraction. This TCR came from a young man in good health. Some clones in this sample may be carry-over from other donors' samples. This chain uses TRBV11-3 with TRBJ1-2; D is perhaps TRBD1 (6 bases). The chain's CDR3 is CASSLRPGDCGYTF. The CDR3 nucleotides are TGTGCCAGCAGCTTACGGCCAGGGGATTGTGGCTACACCTTC. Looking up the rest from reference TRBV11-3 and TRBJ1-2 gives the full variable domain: EAGVVQSPRYKIIEKKQPVAFWCNPISGHNTLYWYLQNLGQGPELLIRYENEEAVDDSQLPKDRFSAERLKGVDSTLKIQPAELGDSAVYLCASSLRPGDCGYTFGSGTRLTVV.